These T cell receptor beta chains were read from a single sample in a study of cytomegalovirus exposure and HLA in healthy donors. Sequencing was performed with immunoSEQ multiplex PCR; in TCRdb, only in-frame clones are kept and a portion is missing. The repertoire includes 65,000 to 80,000 clones, around 94% of them detected once, and about 2.1% sits in the top ten. The specimen sequenced was PBMCs. All receptors derive from a woman between 18 and 29 years old in good health and CMV-seropositive. Both conserved end residues are part of each CDR3. A D gene is named only where the DNA matches it firmly. Clone sizes are given selectively: once, few, many, or a class where the clone is expanded.

>TRBV7-9|.|.|TRBJ1-2
CASSRLSKNYGYTF
TGTGCCAGCAGCCGACTTTCGAAAAACTATGGCTACACCTTC
>TRBV27|.|.|TRBJ2-2
CASSLRQGNTGELFF
TGTGCCAGCAGTTTGAGGCAGGGCAACACCGGGGAGCTGTTTTTT
>TRBV6-5|.|.|TRBJ2-7
CASSWGGAYEQYF
TGTGCCAGCAGTTGGGGGGGCGCCTACGAGCAGTACTTC
>TRBV30|.|.|TRBJ2-7
CAWGSSYEQYF
TGTGCCTGGGGCAGCTCCTACGAGCAGTACTTC
>TRBV5-6|.|.|TRBJ1-1
CASSFRRGNTEAFF
TGTGCCAGCAGCTTCCGCAGGGGAAACACTGAAGCTTTCTTT
>TRBV7-9|.|.|TRBJ2-7
CASSSGEGYEQYF
TGTGCCAGCAGCTCAGGGGAGGGCTACGAGCAGTACTTC
>TRBV5-5|.|.|TRBJ2-3
CASSLGGMSTDTQYF
TGTGCCAGCAGCCTGGGCGGGATGAGCACAGATACGCAGTATTTT
>TRBV7-8|.|TRBD2|TRBJ2-5
CASSKGAGGPETQYF
TGTGCCAGCAGCAAGGGAGCGGGAGGGCCTGAGACCCAGTACTTC
>TRBV9|.|TRBD2|TRBJ2-5
CASSPGLAGGLAGDLTQYF
TGTGCCAGCAGCCCAGGACTAGCGGGGGGGCTCGCCGGTGATTTGACCCAGTACTTC
>TRBV5-4|.|.|TRBJ2-1
CASSLTSYEQFF
TGTGCCAGCAGCTTGACGAGCTATGAGCAGTTCTTC
>TRBV9|.|.|TRBJ1-1
CASSAQGYDTEAFF
TGTGCCAGCAGCGCACAGGGCTATGACACTGAAGCTTTCTTT
>TRBV19|.|.|TRBJ2-7
CASSIESIQDEQYF
TGTGCCAGTAGTATAGAGTCGATCCAGGACGAGCAGTACTTC
>TRBV5-6|.|TRBD2|TRBJ2-3
CASSLRGRAYTDTQYF
TGTGCCAGCAGCTTGCGGGGGAGGGCCTACACAGATACGCAGTATTTT
>TRBV10-2|.|TRBD2|TRBJ2-2
CATKASGSAGELFF
TGCGCCACCAAGGCCAGCGGGAGTGCCGGGGAGCTGTTTTTT
>TRBV5-1|.|TRBD2|TRBJ2-7
CASSPGRALYEQYF
TGCGCCAGCAGCCCCGGGAGGGCCCTCTACGAGCAGTACTTC
>TRBV7-6|.|.|TRBJ2-7
CASSRLDRSATYEQYF
TGTGCCAGCAGCCGACTCGACAGGAGCGCTACCTACGAGCAGTACTTC
>TRBV4-2|.|.|TRBJ2-7
CASSPTGRPYEQYF
TGTGCCAGCAGCCCCACGGGTCGGCCCTACGAGCAGTACTTC
>TRBV18|.|.|TRBJ2-7
CASSPRGRDRTSAEQYF
TGTGCCAGCTCACCACGGGGCCGAGACAGGACTTCCGCCGAGCAGTACTTC
>TRBV5-4|once|.|TRBJ1-3
CASSSQGRTGNTIYF
TGTGCCAGCAGCTCTCAGGGGCGTACTGGAAACACCATATATTTT
>TRBV12-2|.|.|TRBJ2-7
CASRLRSIRGYEQYF
TGTGCAAGTCGCTTACGGTCGATAAGGGGCTACGAGCAGTACTTC
>TRBV12-5|.|TRBD1|TRBJ1-1
CASGLGRGGDRGLNTEAFF
TGTGCTAGTGGTTTGGGCAGAGGTGGGGACAGGGGGCTGAACACTGAAGCTTTCTTT
>TRBV4-3|.|TRBD2|TRBJ2-2
CASSQGISGGEGAGELFF
TGCGCCAGCAGCCAAGGCATTAGCGGGGGGGAGGGTGCCGGGGAGCTGTTTTTT
>TRBV11-3|.|.|TRBJ1-5
CASCVSNQPQHF
TGTGCCAGCTGTGTAAGCAATCAGCCCCAGCATTTT
>TRBV7-3|.|.|TRBJ2-3
CASGQTSTDTQYF
TGTGCCAGCGGACAGACTAGCACAGATACGCAGTATTTT
>TRBV19|few|TRBD2|TRBJ2-3
CASSIRSRASGGGTTDTQYF
TGTGCCAGTAGTATCCGTTCGAGGGCTAGCGGGGGGGGAACCACAGATACGCAGTATTTT
>TRBV11-2|.|TRBD1|TRBJ2-7
CASSSIGTGREQYF
TGTGCCAGCAGCTCAATTGGGACAGGGCGCGAGCAGTACTTC
>TRBV5-4|.|.|TRBJ2-7
CASSLRTTLTYEQYF
TGTGCCAGCAGCCTTAGGACTACACTTACCTACGAGCAGTACTTC
>TRBV7-2|.|TRBD2|TRBJ2-1
CASSPGGGPSEQFF
TGTGCCAGCAGCCCAGGCGGGGGGCCAAGTGAGCAGTTCTTC
>TRBV19|.|TRBD1|TRBJ2-2
CASTYRDRVGGELFF
TGTGCCAGTACCTACCGGGACAGGGTTGGCGGGGAGCTGTTTTTT
>TRBV19|.|.|TRBJ2-7
CASSGGHYYEQYF
TGTGCCAGTTCCGGGGGGCACTACTACGAGCAGTACTTC
>TRBV6-5|.|.|TRBJ1-5
CASRRDKNQPQHF
TGTGCCAGCAGGAGGGACAAGAATCAGCCCCAGCATTTT
>TRBV4-2|.|.|TRBJ2-2
CASSHLQSTGELFF
TGTGCCAGCAGCCACTTACAGAGCACCGGGGAGCTGTTTTTT
>TRBV4-1|.|TRBD1|TRBJ2-1
CASSHGKGDRAYNEQFF
TGCGCCAGCAGCCACGGCAAGGGGGACAGGGCCTACAATGAGCAGTTCTTC
>TRBV7-9|.|TRBD2|TRBJ2-1
CASSAGLAGDNEQFF
TGTGCCAGCAGCGCGGGACTAGCGGGAGACAATGAGCAGTTCTTC
>TRBV4-2|.|.|TRBJ2-3
CASSHGFGGGQSDTQYF
TGTGCCAGCAGCCATGGGTTTGGGGGGGGGCAGTCAGATACGCAGTATTTT
>TRBV9|.|.|TRBJ1-4
CASSVAGGNTNEKLFF
TGTGCCAGCAGCGTAGCGGGCGGGAACACTAATGAAAAACTGTTTTTT
>TRBV19|.|.|TRBJ1-2
CASSIEGIRGYGYTF
TGTGCCAGTAGTATCGAGGGGATCAGGGGCTATGGCTACACCTTC
>TRBV2|.|TRBD1|TRBJ1-5
CASREPGTGANQPQHF
TGTGCCAGCAGAGAACCCGGGACAGGGGCTAATCAGCCCCAGCATTTT
>TRBV7-3|.|TRBD2|TRBJ2-1
CASSPLAGGNEQFF
TGTGCCAGCAGCCCCCTGGCGGGAGGGAATGAGCAGTTCTTC
>TRBV30|.|TRBD1|TRBJ1-3
CAWRDRENTIYF
TGTGCCTGGAGAGACAGGGAGAACACCATATATTTT
>TRBV4-3|.|TRBD2|TRBJ2-5
CASSQDLAGGQEETQYF
TGCGCCAGCAGCCAAGATTTAGCGGGGGGGCAGGAAGAGACCCAGTACTTC
>TRBV5-1|.|.|TRBJ2-5
CASSLTAQETQYF
TGCGCCAGCAGCTTGACAGCTCAAGAGACCCAGTACTTC
>TRBV30|once|.|TRBJ2-1
CAWSVGRHTVNEQFF
TGTGCCTGGAGTGTAGGAAGACATACAGTCAATGAGCAGTTCTTC
>TRBV6-5|.|TRBD1|TRBJ1-5
CASSATGSNQPQHF
TGTGCCAGCTCTGCGACAGGGTCCAATCAGCCCCAGCATTTT
>TRBV13|.|.|TRBJ1-6
CASSLGATGNSPLHF
TGTGCCAGCAGCTTAGGCGCGACAGGCAATTCACCCCTCCACTTT
>TRBV5-8|.|.|TRBJ2-1
CASSLAQGSYNEQFF
TGTGCCAGCAGCTTGGCGCAGGGATCCTACAATGAGCAGTTCTTC
>TRBV7-9|.|.|TRBJ1-1
CASSIPGTLNTEAFF
TGTGCCAGCAGCATACCCGGGACATTGAACACTGAAGCTTTCTTT
>TRBV11-3|.|.|TRBJ1-2
CASSLYGGMESYTF
TGTGCCAGCAGCTTATACGGGGGAATGGAATCCTACACCTTC
>TRBV6-5|.|TRBD2|TRBJ2-1
CASTGGLAGAKKFF
TGTGCCAGCACCGGGGGACTAGCGGGGGCCAAGAAGTTCTTC
>TRBV6-1|.|TRBD1|TRBJ1-4
CASRRTGGFFEKLFF
TGTGCCAGCAGGCGGACAGGGGGTTTTTTTGAAAAACTGTTTTTT
>TRBV19|.|.|TRBJ1-5
CASSILAGDQPQHF
TGTGCCAGTAGTATTTTGGCAGGGGACCAGCCCCAGCATTTT
>TRBV7-9|.|TRBD1|TRBJ2-7
CASSFGQGSYEQYF
TGTGCCAGCAGCTTCGGACAGGGATCCTACGAGCAGTACTTC
>TRBV30|.|.|TRBJ1-3
CAWSQDRYTGNTIYF
TGTGCCTGGAGCCAAGACAGGTACACTGGAAACACCATATATTTT
>TRBV10-3|.|.|TRBJ1-5
CAISERQGSQPQHF
TGTGCCATCAGTGAGCGGCAGGGGAGCCAGCCCCAGCATTTT
>TRBV19|few|TRBD1|TRBJ1-5
CASRPTGEQPQHF
TGTGCCAGTAGGCCGACAGGGGAACAGCCCCAGCATTTT
>TRBV7-9|once|TRBD2|TRBJ2-3
CASSLGSGGVDTQYF
TGTGCCAGCAGCTTAGGAAGCGGGGGAGTGGATACGCAGTATTTT
>TRBV10-1|once|TRBD2|TRBJ2-2
CASSDSGTTGELFF
TGCGCCAGCAGTGACAGCGGGACCACCGGGGAGCTGTTTTTT
>TRBV11-3|.|.|TRBJ2-1
CASSSPLQVNEQFF
TGTGCCAGCAGCTCACCCTTACAGGTAAATGAGCAGTTCTTC
>TRBV6-5|.|TRBD1|TRBJ1-6
CASSKNRGESPLHF
TGTGCCAGCTCGAAGAACAGGGGGGAATCACCCCTCCACTTT
>TRBV19|.|.|TRBJ1-6
CASSISRSYNSPLHF
TGTGCCAGTAGTATCTCTCGCTCCTATAATTCACCCCTCCACTTT